Each of the 10 T cell receptor beta chains below was sequenced from the same sample in a study of CD8+CD57+ T cells in acquired aplastic anemia. Investigators profiled TCR beta VDJ and CDR3 from genomic DNA template. Each CDR3 protein is one row after TCRdb ran MiXCR on the reads. The profile covers around 150,000 distinct CDR3 sequences, with around 50% appearing a single time and roughly 2.8% taken by the ten largest. By flow cytometry, patients selected for sequencing had shown an expansion of CD8+CD57+ cells. Material for sequencing was sorted CD4+, CD8+, or CD8+CD57+ T cells (not recorded which) from PBMCs. The origin of the receptors is a human donor with aplastic anemia.

This clonotype was detected ten times or more. The V and J genes are TRBV5-6 and TRBJ2-7; TRBD2 matches at 10 bases. Germline CDR1 reads SGHDT; CDR2 reads YYEEEE. The CDR3 runs 14 residues. Trimming cost V 6 bases and J 6 bases; bases outside gene matches: 9. Here the CDR3 reads CASILLAGVSEQYF. In DNA, the CDR3 is TGTGCCAGCATCCTTCTAGCGGGAGTCTCCGAGCAGTACTTC.

This clonotype was counted between two and nine times. The CDR3 sequence is CASSQEDYRGLVQPQHF. DNA of the CDR3: TGCGCCAGCAGCCAAGAAGATTACAGGGGGCTTGTTCAGCCCCAGCATTTT. V gene TRBV4-1 combines with J gene TRBJ1-5; 9 bases match TRBD1. CDR3 length: 17 amino acids. V lost 0 bases, J lost 6 bases, and 9 bases stayed unmatched. Germline V gives CDR1 MGHRA, CDR2 YSYEKL.

The gene calls are TRBV19 and TRBJ1-1; maybe TRBD1 (6 bases). Germline lookup yields CDR1 LNHDA and CDR2 SQIVND (reference sequence). The CDR3 extends over 15 amino acids. V lost 6 bases, J lost 1 base, and 15 bases lay in between. DNA for the CDR3: TGTGCCAGTAGACAGGGTCGGGCACGGAACACTGAAGCTTTCTTT. As protein: CASRQGRARNTEAFF.

J is TRBJ1-1 and V is TRBV20-1; no firm D call. CDR3 size: 10 residues. Trimming took 1 base from V and 8 from J, leaving 5 bases between them. Germline V gives CDR1 DFQATT, CDR2 SNEGSKA (reference sequence). CDR3 amino acids: CSARGGEAFF. CDR3 DNA: TGCAGTGCTAGAGGAGGGGAAGCTTTCTTT.

The chain employs TRBV7-2 and TRBJ2-1; the D is unclear. Between the trimmed V and J ends, which lost 5 bases and 9 bases, there was a span of 14 bases. The CDR3 covers 13 residues. The germline gives CDR1 SGHTA, CDR2 FQGNSA. The CDR3 region has the DNA TGTGCCAGCAGCCAAGATTGGGCACGTGAGCAGTTCTTC. This encodes CASSQDWAREQFF.

This clonotype appeared a single time. CDR3 in DNA: TGCAGTGCTAGGCCTCGGACTAGCGGGAGTGATGAGCAGTATTTT. The encoded protein is CSARPRTSGSDEQYF. This chain connects TRBV20-1 to TRBJ2-3; 13 nucleotides agree with TRBD2. The CDR3 is made up of 15 amino acids. The junction had 11 bases not matched to a gene; V was cut back by 3 bases and J by 11 bases. CDR1 and CDR2 from the germline V gene are DFQATT and SNEGSKA (reference sequence).

This clonotype appeared many times. V usage is TRBV19 and J usage is TRBJ2-6; 7 bases map to TRBD1. Germline V gene data show CDR1 as LNHDA and CDR2 as SQIVND (reference sequence). The V segment lost 8 bases and the J segment 2 bases; nucleotides outside the gene matches: 3. There are 14 residues in the CDR3. This CDR3 reads CASSQGAGANVLTF. As DNA, the CDR3 is TGTGCCAGTTCCCAGGGGGCTGGGGCCAACGTCCTGACTTTC.

In this sample, this clonotype turned up once. This chain joins TRBV29-1 and TRBJ1-2; D remains ambiguous. Trimming left V 5 bases short and J 3 bases short, with 13 bases between. Per germline, CDR1 SQVTM and CDR2 ANQGSEA. The CDR3 spans 13 residues. Here the CDR3 reads CSVRLAGDYGYTF. The CDR3 bases are TGCAGCGTTAGACTAGCGGGAGACTATGGCTACACCTTC.

The V call is TRBV10-3, the J call TRBJ1-4; the D is unclear. Germline CDR1 ENHRY, CDR2 SYGVKD. The CDR3 sequence is 15 residues long. Trimming cost V 0 bases and J 0 bases, with 5 bases left between them. The CDR3 sequence is CAISESGATNEKLFF. The CDR3 DNA sequence: TGTGCCATCAGTGAGTCCGGGGCAACTAATGAAAAACTGTTTTTT.

The genes are TRBV29-1 and TRBJ2-5; D not certain. The V gene lost 5 bases and the J gene lost 1 base, with 8 bases spanning the gap. The CDR3 loop spans 12 amino acids. CDR1 and CDR2 (germline): SQVTM, ANQGSEA. CDR3 sequence: CSVLPPQETQYF. CDR3 in DNA: TGCAGCGTTCTCCCTCCCCAAGAGACCCAGTACTTC.